Below, 25 T cell receptor beta chains from the same sample are listed, as sequenced in a study of blood T cell repertoires in COVID-19. The table came from immunoSEQ multiplex PCR; TCRdb's copy has only in-frame clones and leaves some out. Of 250,000 to 300,000 clones in the sample, just under 90% were seen once. The sample consisted of PBMCs or T cells enriched from blood (not recorded which). All receptors derive from a woman aged 45-65 years who had been exposed to COVID-19.

V and J are TRBV7-9 and TRBJ1-1; no clear D. Germline-derived CDR1 and CDR2 are SEHNR and FQNEAQ (reference sequence). The CDR3 sequence is 14 residues long. The V end lost 6 bases, the J end lost 1 base, and 12 bases lay between the germline ends. CDR3 DNA sequence: TGTGCCAGCAGGGAGGGTTATCGGAACACTGAAGCTTTCTTT. Translation gives CASREGYRNTEAFF.

The rearrangement links TRBV15 to TRBJ2-1; tentative D call: TRBD1 (7 bases). With 7 bases removed from V and 6 bases from J, the gap between germline ends came to 13 bases. In germline, CDR1 is LNHNV, CDR2 YYDKDF (reference sequence). This CDR3 contains 13 residues. This chain's CDR3 is CATKGAGRNEQFF. CDR3 DNA: TGTGCCACCAAGGGGGCGGGGCGCAATGAGCAGTTCTTC.

In the case of this clone: Other nucleotide sequences from this sample produce the same CDR3. J is TRBJ1-6 and V is TRBV18, with 8 bases identical to TRBD1. V shed 6 bases and J 6 bases; nucleotides not matched to a gene: 4. The length of the CDR3 is 14 residues. Per germline, CDR1 KGHSH and CDR2 LQKENI. CDR3 residues: CASSPGQGNSPLHF. The CDR3 DNA sequence: TGTGCCAGCTCGCCCGGACAGGGTAATTCACCCCTCCACTTT.

This chain uses TRBV6-5 with TRBJ2-7; no clear D. V was pared by 5 bases and J by 6 bases, with 5 bases between. Germline CDR1 MNHEY, CDR2 SVGAGI. CDR3 length: 10 residues. The CDR3 sequence is CASSLGEQYF. The CDR3 nucleotides are TGTGCCAGCAGTCTCGGCGAGCAGTACTTC.

The V call is TRBV28, the J call TRBJ2-7; no reliable D call. The CDR3 is made up of 13 amino acids. V lost 5 bases and J 2 bases, leaving 10 bases between the germline ends. CDR1 is MDHEN and CDR2 is SYDVKM in the germline V gene. The CDR3 bases are TGTGCCAGCAGTATGACTGAGCCCTACGAGCAGTACTTC. It is translated as CASSMTEPYEQYF.

V gene TRBV28 combines with J gene TRBJ1-5; D remains unclear. The germline V gene encodes CDR1 MDHEN and CDR2 SYDVKM. The CDR3 totals 17 residues. V lost 2 bases, J lost 3 bases, and 17 bases lay in between. The DNA of the CDR3 is TGTGCCAGCAGTTTAAGCCCCCGTCCCGACTACAATCAGCCCCAGCATTTT. This codes for CASSLSPRPDYNQPQHF.

J is TRBJ1-3 and V is TRBV5-8; D gene uncertain. The CDR3 is 13 residues long. Germline V gives CDR1 SGHTS, CDR2 YDEGEE. The V and J ends lost 6 bases and 1 base respectively, with 8 bases between them. CDR3 DNA: TGTGCCAGCACCCATGCGTCTGGAAACACCATATATTTT. It codes for CASTHASGNTIYF.

The chain employs TRBV12-3 or TRBV12-4 and TRBJ1-1; 8 bases line up with TRBD1. Trimming at V came to 4 bases and at J to 11 bases, leaving 9 bases not matched to a gene. The CDR3 is 13 residues long. The CDR3, as DNA: TGTGCCAGCAGTTCCCTCGGACAGGGACGTGCTTTCTTT. This codes for CASSSLGQGRAFF.

This chain links TRBV29-1 with TRBJ1-4; TRBD1 aligns across 7 bases. With V trimmed by 6 bases and J by 0 bases, 7 bases remained unmatched. This CDR3 has 15 amino acids. The germline CDR1 and CDR2 sequences are SQVTM and ANQGSEA. The CDR3 spells CSVAGTAATNEKLFF. The CDR3 coding sequence is TGCAGCGTAGCCGGGACAGCTGCAACTAATGAAAAACTGTTTTTT.

This clone has just a few counts. The chain uses TRBV3-1 (or the pseudogene TRBV3-2) and TRBJ1-5; TRBD1 aligns across 9 bases. Germline V CDR1 and CDR2: LGHDT, YNNKEL (reference sequence). J gave up 0 bases and V 4 bases, and 7 bases lay outside the gene matches. This CDR3 contains 17 residues. The CDR3 DNA sequence: TGTGCCAGCAGCCCCGGGGACAGGGAAGATAGCAATCAGCCCCAGCATTTT. The encoded protein is CASSPGDREDSNQPQHF.

The chain links TRBV10-3 to TRBJ2-2; D is undetermined. Looked up from germline, CDR1 is ENHRY and CDR2 is SYGVKD. CDR3 length: 15 residues. Trimming left V 0 bases short and J 7 bases short, with 12 bases between. This chain's CDR3 is CAISESLTSGGELFF. In nucleotides, the CDR3 is TGTGCCATCAGTGAGTCGCTCACCTCGGGCGGGGAGCTGTTTTTT.

The chain employs TRBV5-4 and TRBJ2-7; D not resolved. This CDR3 is 12 amino acids long. Germline CDR1 reads SGHNT; CDR2 reads YYREEE (reference sequence). Trimming left V 3 bases short and J 2 bases short, with 6 bases between. The CDR3 here is CASSSRAYEQYF. For the CDR3, the DNA is TGTGCCAGCAGCTCCCGGGCCTACGAGCAGTACTTC.

The rearrangement links TRBV5-6 to TRBJ2-1; tentatively, D is TRBD1 (5 bases). The germline V gene encodes CDR1 SGHDT and CDR2 YYEEEE. The CDR3 covers 16 residues. V lost 0 bases, J lost 6 bases, and 16 bases lay in between. The CDR3 spells CASSLVFVGESNEQFF. CDR3 nucleotide sequence: TGTGCCAGCAGCTTGGTTTTCGTAGGGGAAAGCAATGAGCAGTTCTTC. Full variable domain (rest looked up from reference TRBV5-6 and TRBJ2-1): DAGVTQSPTHLIKTRGQQVTLRCSPKSGHDTVSWYQQALGQGPQFIFQYYEEEERQRGNFPDRFSGHQFPNYSSELNVNALLLGDSALYLCASSLVFVGESNEQFFGPGTRLTVL.

This rearrangement joins TRBV4-2 to TRBJ2-3; D might be TRBD2 (5 bases). Trimming took 0 bases from V and 5 from J, leaving 9 bases between them. Germline V gives CDR1 LGHNA, CDR2 YNFKEQ. The CDR3 sequence is 14 residues long. The CDR3 spells CASSQDPRVDTQYF. Here the CDR3 DNA reads TGTGCCAGCAGCCAAGATCCGCGGGTAGATACGCAGTATTTT.

This clone was counted a single time. The chain is built from TRBV7-8 and TRBJ1-2, with TRBD1 matching 11 bases. This CDR3 spans 16 amino acids. Germline trimming cut 4 bases from V and 4 bases from J; bases unmatched to any gene: 8. In germline, CDR1 is SGHVS, CDR2 FQNEAQ. The CDR3 nucleotides read TGTGCCAGCAGCTCAGCCGGGACAGGGGGAATCTATGGCTACACCTTC. It specifies CASSSAGTGGIYGYTF.

Worth noting for this clone: The junction shows a germline mismatch at one end, possibly a read error. The chain carries TRBV28 and TRBJ2-7; the D gene is possibly TRBD1 (6 bases). The CDR3 has 14 residues. Germline V lookup: CDR1 MDHEN, CDR2 SYDVKM. The CDR3 is CASSLSQTQGPDSF. The CDR3 DNA follows: TGTGCCAGCAGTTTATCCCAGACACAGGGACCGGATTCCTTC.

The chain employs TRBV7-2 and TRBJ1-5, with TRBD1 matching over 8 bases. With 5 bases clipped from V and 8 bases from J, the junction kept 14 bases outside the gene matches. The CDR3 totals 16 residues. Germline V gene sequence: CDR1 SGHTA, CDR2 FQGNSA. CDR3 loop: CASSISTGTGGKPQHF. The CDR3 coding sequence is TGTGCCAGCAGCATCTCCACCGGGACAGGAGGGAAGCCCCAGCATTTT.

This clone is a singleton in its sample. The chain couples TRBV7-9 to TRBJ1-1; no definite D call. CDR1 SEHNR and CDR2 FQNEAQ come from the germline V gene (reference sequence). The CDR3 contains 13 residues. The ends were cut back, 3 bases at V and 7 bases at J, with 12 bases in the middle. The CDR3 reads CASSFLAQDEAFF. The CDR3 region has the DNA TGTGCCAGCAGCTTCTTGGCGCAGGATGAAGCTTTCTTT.

The chain employs TRBV5-6 and TRBJ1-2, with TRBD1 matching over 10 bases. CDR3 size: 16 residues. The germline V gene has CDR1 SGHDT and CDR2 YYEEEE. V shed 0 bases, J shed 4 bases, and the junction held 6 bases outside the gene matches. In nucleotides, the CDR3 is TGTGCCAGCAGCTTGGGACAGGGGGCGCGGGGCTATGGCTACACCTTC. Its translation: CASSLGQGARGYGYTF.

V and J are TRBV28 and TRBJ1-1; a weak D match, TRBD1 (6 bases). Germline CDR1 MDHEN, CDR2 SYDVKM. Trimming cost V 5 bases and J 2 bases, with 21 bases left between them. This CDR3 is built from 17 residues. CDR3 region: CASSDTETGWDNTEAFF. DNA for the CDR3: TGTGCCAGCAGTGATACCGAGACAGGATGGGATAACACTGAAGCTTTCTTT.

The gene calls are TRBV3-1 (or the pseudogene TRBV3-2) and TRBJ2-5, with 12 bases aligning to TRBD2. Looked up from germline, CDR1 is LGHDT and CDR2 is YNNKEL (reference sequence). Trimming at V came to 1 base and at J to 5 bases, leaving 11 bases not matched to a gene. This CDR3 has 18 amino acids. The CDR3 is CASSQGVLAGGRFETQYF. In DNA form, the CDR3 reads TGTGCCAGCAGCCAAGGGGTCCTAGCGGGGGGGCGTTTTGAGACCCAGTACTTC.

In this sample, this clone turned up once. The rearrangement uses TRBV6-5 and TRBJ1-1, with TRBD1 matching 7 bases. Trimming removed 6 bases from V and 4 bases from J; junction bases left unmatched: 5. Germline CDR1 is MNHEY and CDR2 is SVGAGI. The length of the CDR3 is 13 residues. The CDR3, as DNA: TGTGCCAGCAGCGCCTCAGGGGGCACTGAAGCTTTCTTT. It yields the protein CASSASGGTEAFF.

Comments on this clone: The sample has other DNA sequences that encode this CDR3 too. The rearrangement uses TRBV6-5 and TRBJ2-7; 9 bases match TRBD1. J lost 1 base, V lost 7 bases, and 2 bases had no gene match. CDR1 and CDR2 from the germline V gene are MNHEY and SVGAGI. The CDR3 sequence is 13 residues long. In DNA form, the CDR3 reads TGTGCCAGCATGGACAGGGGATCCTACGAGCAGTACTTC. It specifies CASMDRGSYEQYF.

The chain employs TRBV11-2 and TRBJ2-2, with D maybe TRBD2 (7 bases). This CDR3 comprises 16 residues. The V gene's germline CDR1 is SGHAT and CDR2 FQNNGV. Trimming took off 5 bases at V and 6 bases at J, with 19 bases between the two ends. The CDR3 DNA is TGTGCCAGCAGCGATCGGGGGGCCAGAACCGCCGGGGAGCTGTTTTTT. Translation gives CASSDRGARTAGELFF.

This chain joins TRBV3-1 (or the pseudogene TRBV3-2) and TRBJ1-6; TRBD1 agrees at 9 bases. The CDR3 is 19 residues long. V dropped 1 base and J dropped 5; count of bases not matched to a gene: 12. Looked up from germline, CDR1 is LGHDT and CDR2 is YNNKEL (reference sequence). DNA of the CDR3: TGTGCCAGCAGCCAAGTCAATCCCGGGACAGGGCGGGATAATTCACCCCTCCACTTT. Its protein is CASSQVNPGTGRDNSPLHF.